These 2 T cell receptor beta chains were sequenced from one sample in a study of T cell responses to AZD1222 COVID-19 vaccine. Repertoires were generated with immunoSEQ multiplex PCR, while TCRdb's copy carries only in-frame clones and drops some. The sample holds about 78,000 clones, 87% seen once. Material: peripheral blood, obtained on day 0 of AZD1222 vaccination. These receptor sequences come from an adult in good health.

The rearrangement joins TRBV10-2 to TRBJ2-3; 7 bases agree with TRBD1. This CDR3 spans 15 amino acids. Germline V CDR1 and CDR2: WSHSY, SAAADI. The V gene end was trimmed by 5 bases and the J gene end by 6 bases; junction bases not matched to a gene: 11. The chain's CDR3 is CASSPRQGLGDTQYF. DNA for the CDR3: TGCGCCAGCAGTCCGAGACAGGGCTTGGGGGATACGCAGTATTTT.

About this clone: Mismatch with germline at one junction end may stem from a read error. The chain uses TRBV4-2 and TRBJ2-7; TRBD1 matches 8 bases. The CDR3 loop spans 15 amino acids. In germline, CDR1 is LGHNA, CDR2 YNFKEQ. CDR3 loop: CASSPSGQGALLKHF. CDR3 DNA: TGTGCCAGCAGCCCCTCCGGACAGGGTGCCCTGCTCAAGCACTTC.